This passage covers 15 T cell receptor beta chains from one sample sequenced in a study of chemoradiotherapy in HPV16-positive cancers. Repertoires were generated with immunoSEQ multiplex PCR, while TCRdb's copy carries only in-frame clones and drops some. The sample lists approximately 11,000 clones; around 76% were seen once. The specimen was taken from a patient who underwent chemoradiotherapy. The receptor source for this set is a human donor with HPV-associated anogenital cancer.

The V call is TRBV11-2, the J call TRBJ2-1; no reliable D call. The CDR3 is 14 residues long. V was pared by 8 bases and J by 9 bases, with 20 bases between. CDR1 and CDR2 (germline): SGHAT, FQNNGV. Written as DNA, the CDR3 is TGTGCCAGCTCTCCTAGGGCTCTCTTTGGTGAGCAGTTCTTC. The encoded protein is CASSPRALFGEQFF.

The chain uses TRBV5-1 and TRBJ2-5; unclear D gene. Trimming stripped 2 bases from V and 5 bases from J, with 13 bases between. Germline CDR1 SGHRS, CDR2 YFSETQ. The CDR3 length is 14 residues. The CDR3 spells CASSLTSRRETQYF. CDR3 coding DNA: TGCGCCAGCAGCTTAACTTCACGTCGGGAGACCCAGTACTTC.

The chain uses TRBV28 and TRBJ1-1, with 7 bases that match TRBD1. In germline, CDR1 is MDHEN, CDR2 SYDVKM. This CDR3 is built from 15 residues. J was trimmed by 7 bases and V by 6 bases; bases with no gene match: 14. The CDR3 DNA reads as TGTGCCAGCAGCGGATTACAGGGGTTCGTGGGTGAAGCTTTCTTT. As protein: CASSGLQGFVGEAFF. The full variable domain, its missing parts supplied by reference TRBV28 and TRBJ1-1, is DVKVTQSSRYLVKRTGEKVFLECVQDMDHENMFWYRQDPGLGLRLIYFSYDVKMKEKGDIPEGYSVSREKKERFSLILESASTNQTSMYLCASSGLQGFVGEAFFGQGTRLTVV.

The genes are TRBV28 and TRBJ2-7, with 12 positions matching TRBD2. Trimming removed 4 bases from V and 7 bases from J; junction bases left unmatched: 8. The CDR3 is 15 amino acids. CDR1 and CDR2 from the germline V gene are MDHEN and SYDVKM. This CDR3 is CASSYPGLAGKEQYF. CDR3 DNA: TGTGCCAGCAGTTACCCCGGACTAGCGGGGAAGGAGCAGTACTTC.

The CDR3 reads CASSLVPGREAFF. The DNA of the CDR3 is TGTGCCAGCAGCTTAGTTCCGGGTCGAGAAGCTTTCTTT. The chain couples TRBV11-2 to TRBJ1-1, with D unresolved. Trimming took 1 base from V and 8 from J, leaving 11 bases between them. CDR1 SGHAT and CDR2 FQNNGV come from the germline V gene. The CDR3 is 13 residues long.

The chain carries TRBV6-5 and TRBJ2-5; D might be TRBD2 (6 bases). CDR3 length equals 14 residues. V lost 2 bases to trimming and J lost 7 bases, with 14 bases between them. From germline, CDR1 is MNHEY and CDR2 SVGAGI. The CDR3 sequence: CASSYGGTDLTQYF. The CDR3 DNA is TGTGCCAGCAGTTACGGGGGGACGGATCTGACCCAGTACTTC.

The V call is TRBV5-6, the J call TRBJ1-2; possibly TRBD1 for D (5 bases). The germline gives CDR1 SGHDT, CDR2 YYEEEE. There are 14 residues in the CDR3. V lost 0 bases and J lost 5, with 11 bases in between. This CDR3 is CASSLGDDRYGYTF. The CDR3 DNA reads TGTGCCAGCAGCTTGGGGGACGACCGGTATGGCTACACCTTC. The whole variable domain, remainder taken from reference TRBV5-6 and TRBJ1-2, is DAGVTQSPTHLIKTRGQQVTLRCSPKSGHDTVSWYQQALGQGPQFIFQYYEEEERQRGNFPDRFSGHQFPNYSSELNVNALLLGDSALYLCASSLGDDRYGYTFGSGTRLTVV.

This chain links TRBV9 with TRBJ1-6, with D possibly matching TRBD1 (5 bases). This CDR3 spans 13 amino acids. Trimming took off 1 base at V and 9 bases at J, with 8 bases between the two ends. Germline V gene sequence: CDR1 SGDLS, CDR2 YYNGEE. The CDR3 DNA sequence: TGTGCCAGCAGCGTACAGGGTACTTCACCCCTCCACTTT. This translates into CASSVQGTSPLHF. The variable domain in full, with the rest retrieved from reference TRBV9 and TRBJ1-6, is DSGVTQTPKHLITATGQRVTLRCSPRSGDLSVYWYQQSLDQGLQFLIQYYNGEERAKGNILERFSAQQFPDLHSELNLSSLELGDSALYFCASSVQGTSPLHFGNGTRLTVT.

The chain carries TRBV10-3 and TRBJ2-7; 8 bases map to TRBD1. CDR3 length: 13 residues. With 7 bases clipped from V and 6 bases from J, the junction kept 8 bases outside the gene matches. CDR1 is ENHRY, CDR2 SYGVKD, per germline. The CDR3 region has the DNA TGTGCCATCAAGGGCCAGGGGGCGACCGAGCAGTACTTC. Encoded protein: CAIKGQGATEQYF.

The chain uses TRBV30 and TRBJ1-1, with D perhaps TRBD1 (5 bases). CDR1 and CDR2 from the germline V gene are GTSNPN and SVGIG (reference sequence). V lost 5 bases and J 6 bases, leaving 13 bases between the germline ends. This CDR3 is built from 12 residues. CDR3 DNA: TGTGCCTGGGGTTTTGGGGCGGCTGAAGCTTTCTTT. Translation gives CAWGFGAAEAFF.

The CDR3 reads CASSDQSGAGPRTDTQYF. CDR3 DNA: TGTGCCAGCAGCGACCAGAGCGGGGCGGGGCCCCGCACAGATACGCAGTATTTT. The chain combines TRBV9 with TRBJ2-3; 7 nucleotides line up with TRBD2. Losses at the gene ends were 3 bases for V and 1 base for J; bases not matched to a gene: 14. The CDR3 is made up of 18 amino acids. Germline V gene sequence: CDR1 SGDLS, CDR2 YYNGEE.

This clone was picked up a small number of times. The rearrangement uses TRBV10-1 and TRBJ1-5; D is uncertain. V lost 6 bases and J lost 8, with 14 bases in between. The CDR3 runs 13 residues. CDR1 is WNHNN and CDR2 is SYGVQD in the germline V gene (reference sequence). This CDR3 is CASRRTAREPQHF. The CDR3 bases are TGCGCCAGCAGAAGGACGGCGAGGGAGCCCCAGCATTTT.

The CDR3 DNA is TGTGCCAGCAGCCCAACCAAAAGACTAGCGGGGAATACAGATACGCAGTATTTT. This gives the protein CASSPTKRLAGNTDTQYF. This rearrangement joins TRBV5-4 to TRBJ2-3; the match to TRBD2 covers 11 bases. V lost 4 bases, J lost 3 bases, and 13 bases stayed unmatched. Germline CDR1 reads SGHNT; CDR2 reads YYREEE (reference sequence). This CDR3 is 18 amino acids long.

The table lists this clone with a count of one. The genes are TRBV1 and TRBJ2-7; the table's TRBD2 call for D was not verified on the DNA. TRBV1 is reported as a pseudogene. The CDR3 spans 15 residues. DNA of the CDR3: TGCACCAGCAGCCAAGTAACTAGCGGCTCCTACGAGCAGTACTTC. This encodes CTSSQVTSGSYEQYF.

The rearrangement links TRBV18 to TRBJ1-1, with 8 bases identical to TRBD1. CDR1 KGHSH and CDR2 LQKENI come from the germline V gene. V shed 4 bases and J 4 bases; nucleotides not matched to a gene: 8. The CDR3 runs to 15 residues. Here the CDR3 reads CASSQSGGSLTEAFF. In nucleotides, the CDR3 is TGTGCCAGCTCACAATCAGGGGGCAGTCTCACTGAAGCTTTCTTT.